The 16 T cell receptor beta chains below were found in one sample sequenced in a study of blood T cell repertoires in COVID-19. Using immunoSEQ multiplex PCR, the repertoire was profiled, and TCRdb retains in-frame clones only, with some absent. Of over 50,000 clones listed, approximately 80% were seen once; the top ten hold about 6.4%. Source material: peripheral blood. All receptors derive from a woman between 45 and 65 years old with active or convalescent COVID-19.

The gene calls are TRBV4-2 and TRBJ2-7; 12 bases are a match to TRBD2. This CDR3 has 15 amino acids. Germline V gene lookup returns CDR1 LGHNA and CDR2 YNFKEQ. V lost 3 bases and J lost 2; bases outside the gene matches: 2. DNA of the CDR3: TGTGCCAGCAGCCAGACTAGCGGGAGTCCCTACGAGCAGTACTTC. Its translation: CASSQTSGSPYEQYF.

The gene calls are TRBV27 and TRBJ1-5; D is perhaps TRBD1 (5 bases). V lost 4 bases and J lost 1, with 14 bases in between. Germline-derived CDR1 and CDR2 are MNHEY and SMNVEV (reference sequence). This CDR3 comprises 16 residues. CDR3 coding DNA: TGTGCCAGCAGTTCCGCCGGCAGGGCAAGCAATCAGCCCCAGCATTTT. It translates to CASSSAGRASNQPQHF.

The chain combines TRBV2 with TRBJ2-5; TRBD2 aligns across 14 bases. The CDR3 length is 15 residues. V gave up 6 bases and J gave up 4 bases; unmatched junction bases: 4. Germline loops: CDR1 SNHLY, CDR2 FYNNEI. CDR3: CASRPGTSGRETQYF. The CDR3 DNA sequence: TGTGCCAGCAGACCCGGGACTAGCGGGAGAGAGACCCAGTACTTC.

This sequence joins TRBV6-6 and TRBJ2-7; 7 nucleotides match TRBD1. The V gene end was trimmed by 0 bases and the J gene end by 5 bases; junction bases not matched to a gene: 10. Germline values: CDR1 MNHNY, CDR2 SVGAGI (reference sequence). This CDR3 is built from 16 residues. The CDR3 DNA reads TGTGCCAGCAGTTACTCGAGGGGCAGGGGGACCCACGAGCAGTACTTC. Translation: CASSYSRGRGTHEQYF.

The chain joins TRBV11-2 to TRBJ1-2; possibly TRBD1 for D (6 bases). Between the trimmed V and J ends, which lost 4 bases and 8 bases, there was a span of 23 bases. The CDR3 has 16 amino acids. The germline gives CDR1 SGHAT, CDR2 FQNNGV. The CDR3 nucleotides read TGTGCCAGCAGCTCTCCTCGGACAGTGGTCCGTGGGGGCTACACCTTC. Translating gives CASSSPRTVVRGGYTF.

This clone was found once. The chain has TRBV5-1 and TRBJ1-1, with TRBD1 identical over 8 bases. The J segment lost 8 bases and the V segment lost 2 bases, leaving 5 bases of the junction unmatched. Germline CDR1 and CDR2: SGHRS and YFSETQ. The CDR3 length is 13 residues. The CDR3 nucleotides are TGCGCCAGCAGCTTAGGGGACAGGCAAGAAGCTTTCTTT. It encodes CASSLGDRQEAFF.

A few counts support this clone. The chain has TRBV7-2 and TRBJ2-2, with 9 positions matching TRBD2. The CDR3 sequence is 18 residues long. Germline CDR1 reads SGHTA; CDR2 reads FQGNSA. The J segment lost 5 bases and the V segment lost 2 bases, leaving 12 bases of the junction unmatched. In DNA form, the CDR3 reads TGTGCCAGCAGCTTACGGGGGTTAGCGGGAGTGGGGACCGGGGAGCTGTTTTTT. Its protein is CASSLRGLAGVGTGELFF.

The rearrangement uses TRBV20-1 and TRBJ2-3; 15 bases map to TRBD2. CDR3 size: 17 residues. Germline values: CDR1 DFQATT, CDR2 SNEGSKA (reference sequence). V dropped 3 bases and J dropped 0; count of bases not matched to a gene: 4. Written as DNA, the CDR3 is TGCAGTGCTAGTTATGGACTAGCGGGAGGGAGCACAGATACGCAGTATTTT. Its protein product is CSASYGLAGGSTDTQYF.

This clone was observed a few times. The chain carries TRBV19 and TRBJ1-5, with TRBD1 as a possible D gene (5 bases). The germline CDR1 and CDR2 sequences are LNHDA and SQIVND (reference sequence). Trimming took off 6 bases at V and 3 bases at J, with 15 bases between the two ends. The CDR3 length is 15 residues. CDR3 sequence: CASRRGGAINQPQHF. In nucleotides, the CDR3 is TGTGCCAGTAGACGGGGAGGGGCCATCAATCAGCCCCAGCATTTT.

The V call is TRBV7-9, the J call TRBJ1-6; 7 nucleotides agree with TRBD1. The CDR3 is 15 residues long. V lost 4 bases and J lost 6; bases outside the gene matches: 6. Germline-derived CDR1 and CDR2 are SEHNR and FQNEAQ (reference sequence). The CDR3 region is CASSSEGAGNSPLHF. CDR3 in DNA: TGTGCCAGCAGCTCCGAGGGGGCGGGTAATTCACCCCTCCACTTT.

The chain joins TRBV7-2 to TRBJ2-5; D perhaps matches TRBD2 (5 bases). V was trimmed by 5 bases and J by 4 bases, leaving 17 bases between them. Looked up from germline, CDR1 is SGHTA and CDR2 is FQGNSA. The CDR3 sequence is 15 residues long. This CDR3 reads CASSRSAGGVETQYF. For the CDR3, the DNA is TGTGCCAGCAGCCGTAGCGCGGGTGGGGTAGAGACCCAGTACTTC.

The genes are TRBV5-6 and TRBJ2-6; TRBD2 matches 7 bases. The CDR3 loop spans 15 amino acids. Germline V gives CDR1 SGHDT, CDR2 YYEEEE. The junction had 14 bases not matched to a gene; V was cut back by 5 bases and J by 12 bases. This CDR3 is CASSLPREFAGVLTF. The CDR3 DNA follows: TGTGCCAGCAGTTTACCGCGGGAGTTCGCCGGCGTCCTGACTTTC.

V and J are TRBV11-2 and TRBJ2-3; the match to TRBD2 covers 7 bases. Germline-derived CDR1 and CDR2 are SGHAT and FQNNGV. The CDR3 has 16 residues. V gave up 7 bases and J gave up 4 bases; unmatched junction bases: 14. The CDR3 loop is CASTRGGSRVADTQYF. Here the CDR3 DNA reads TGTGCCAGCACACGGGGCGGGAGTAGGGTCGCAGATACGCAGTATTTT.

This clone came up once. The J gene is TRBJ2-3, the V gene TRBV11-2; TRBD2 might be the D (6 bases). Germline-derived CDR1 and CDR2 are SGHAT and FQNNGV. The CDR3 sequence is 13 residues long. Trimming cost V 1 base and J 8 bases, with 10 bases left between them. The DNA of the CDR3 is TGTGCCAGCAGCTTAGGTCGGGAGAGTACGCAGTATTTT. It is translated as CASSLGRESTQYF.

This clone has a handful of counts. CDR3 in DNA: TGTGCCAGCAGTAGACGAGGGAGGTCCTACAATGAGCAGTTCTTC. Protein: CASSRRGRSYNEQFF. The rearrangement links TRBV6-6 to TRBJ2-1, with D tentatively TRBD2 (6 bases). V lost 5 bases to trimming and J lost 1 base, with 12 bases between them. The germline CDR1 and CDR2 sequences are MNHNY and SVGAGI (reference sequence). This CDR3 is built from 15 residues.

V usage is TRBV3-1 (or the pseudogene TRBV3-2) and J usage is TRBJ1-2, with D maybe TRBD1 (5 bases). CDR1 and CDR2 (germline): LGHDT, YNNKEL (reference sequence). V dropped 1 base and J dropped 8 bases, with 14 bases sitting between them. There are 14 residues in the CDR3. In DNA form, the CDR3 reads TGTGCCAGCAGCCAAGTGGAGCAGGGTGAGGGCTACACCTTC. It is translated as CASSQVEQGEGYTF.